The T cell receptor (beta chain) under discussion was sequenced for a study of blood T cell repertoires in COVID-19. Across the study: There were acute and convalescent COVID-19 samples, and they came from the United States, Italy and Spain.

Original data processing: Amplification of reference gene primers was used by the study to estimate nucleated cell counts. Profiling relied on immunoSEQ multiplex PCR, and the TCRdb table lists in-frame clones only, not all of them. V, J and clone size are those of that table, while D and trimming were read from the DNA. In the table there are roughly 240,000 clones, approximately 89% of which are singletons. Germline-derived CDR1 and CDR2 are SGHDT and YYEEEE. J lost 0 bases, V lost 3 bases, and 2 bases had no gene match. The CDR3 runs to 15 residues. This clonotype originated in a middle-aged woman with acute COVID-19. The rearrangement uses TRBV5-6 and TRBJ2-3; TRBD1 matches 9 bases. The sequenced sample consisted of PBMCs or T cells enriched from blood (not recorded which). In DNA form, the CDR3 reads TGTGCCAGCAGCTCACAGGGGGCGAGCACAGATACGCAGTATTTT. This gives the protein CASSSQGASTDTQYF.